One and the same sample provided the 9 T cell receptor beta chains below, sequenced in a study of response to subunit inactivated influenza vaccine. TCRdb ran MiXCR on the RT-PCR reads and lists one entry per CDR3 protein. The sample lists about 800,000 distinct CDR3 sequences, 21% occurring once. The source material was PBMCs from blood, sampled 5 days after vaccination. These TCRs come from a man aged 50-60 years who received an inactivated influenza vaccine.

This chain connects TRBV30 to TRBJ2-5; the match to TRBD1 covers 7 bases. The CDR3 is 14 residues long. V lost 0 bases, J lost 5 bases, and 6 bases stayed unmatched. Germline CDR1 GTSNPN, CDR2 SVGIG (reference sequence). In DNA, the CDR3 is TGTGCCTGGAGTGTACGCAGGGGGACGGAGACCCAGTACTTC. This translates into CAWSVRRGTETQYF.

This clonotype was observed many times. The chain joins TRBV28 to TRBJ2-1, with TRBD2 identical over 9 bases. The trim removed 5 bases at V and 5 bases at J, leaving 4 bases unmatched. The CDR3 length is 14 residues. Germline values: CDR1 MDHEN, CDR2 SYDVKM. In DNA, the CDR3 is TGTGCCAGCAGTCTCGGACTAGCGAACAATGAGCAGTTCTTC. Protein product: CASSLGLANNEQFF.

This sequence joins TRBV10-3 and TRBJ2-3; a weak D match, TRBD2 (5 bases). There are 14 residues in the CDR3. CDR1 is ENHRY and CDR2 is SYGVKD in the germline V gene. V lost 4 bases, J lost 7 bases, and 15 bases lay in between. The CDR3 is CAISAGSIGNTQYF. As DNA, the CDR3 is TGTGCCATCAGTGCGGGGTCCATAGGCAATACGCAGTATTTT.

This clonotype has only a few counts. The rearrangement joins TRBV5-1 to TRBJ1-1, with D possibly TRBD1 on 6 matching bases. V lost 5 bases and J 1 base, leaving 12 bases between the germline ends. Germline V gene lookup returns CDR1 SGHRS and CDR2 YFSETQ. The CDR3 consists of 14 residues. CDR3 DNA: TGCGCCAGCAGGCGAGGACAGCAGAACACTGAAGCTTTCTTT. As protein: CASRRGQQNTEAFF.

The V and J genes are TRBV5-6 and TRBJ1-1, with 9 bases fitting TRBD1. The CDR3 runs to 14 residues. The V segment lost 5 bases and the J segment 6 bases; nucleotides outside the gene matches: 8. Germline assignment: CDR1 SGHDT and CDR2 YYEEEE. CDR3 in DNA: TGTGCCAGCAGGAGAACAGGGGGCCGGGCTGAAGCTTTCTTT. Amino acids: CASRRTGGRAEAFF. The full variable domain, its missing parts supplied by reference TRBV5-6 and TRBJ1-1, is DAGVTQSPTHLIKTRGQQVTLRCSPKSGHDTVSWYQQALGQGPQFIFQYYEEEERQRGNFPDRFSGHQFPNYSSELNVNALLLGDSALYLCASRRTGGRAEAFFGQGTRLTVV.

The CDR3 coding sequence is TGCAGTGCTGGACCGTTTTCTCGACAGGATTTTAACATTCAGTACTTC. This gives the protein CSAGPFSRQDFNIQYF. This chain uses TRBV20-1 with TRBJ2-4, with D maybe TRBD1 (6 bases). The CDR3 length is 16 residues. Trimming pared 5 bases from V and 7 bases from J, leaving 24 bases between. Germline CDR1 reads DFQATT; CDR2 reads SNEGSKA (reference sequence).

V gene TRBV7-9 combines with J gene TRBJ2-4, with 9 nucleotides matching TRBD2. Germline V gene data show CDR1 as SEHNR and CDR2 as FQNEAQ (reference sequence). With 8 bases clipped from V and 4 bases from J, the junction kept 9 bases outside the gene matches. The CDR3 length is 15 residues. This CDR3 is CASSRLAEGKNIQYF. The CDR3 bases are TGTGCCAGCTCACGACTAGCGGAAGGTAAAAACATTCAGTACTTC.

The chain couples TRBV6-5 to TRBJ2-2; tentative D call: TRBD2 (6 bases). Trimming left V 0 bases short and J 2 bases short, with 10 bases between. The CDR3 is 16 amino acids. Germline V lookup: CDR1 MNHEY, CDR2 SVGAGI. The CDR3 region has the DNA TGTGCCAGCAGTTACTCGGGGACTCCTAACACCGGGGAGCTGTTTTTT. This encodes CASSYSGTPNTGELFF.

The gene calls are TRBV6-5 and TRBJ2-7, with D possibly called TRBD1 or TRBD2 (5 bases each). The germline V gene encodes CDR1 MNHEY and CDR2 SVGAGI. CDR3 length: 14 residues. The germline V and J ends were trimmed by 4 bases and 3 bases, with 13 bases remaining between them. CDR3 in DNA: TGTGCCAGCAGTTCCTTCGGGACGGACTACGAGCAGTACTTC. Encoded protein: CASSSFGTDYEQYF.